This T cell receptor beta chain appears in the sequencing data of a study of T cell clones after liver transplantation (dated by TCRdb to the late 2010s). Context from the whole study: Samples were obtained from ITN030ST, a randomized trial in which withdrawal of immunosuppression was attempted within 2 years of liver transplantation. Donor-reactive T cell clones were identified using TCRbeta sequencing after a pre-transplant mixed lymphocyte reaction and were then followed in post-transplant blood. Third party-reactive TCRbeta sequences were also identified from pre-transplant MLRs to serve as an antigen-independent comparator for donor-reactive sequences. Three of the eight recipients were HCV-positive; the others were transplanted for non-autoimmune, non-viral indications. The subjects received no induction therapy and were kept on standard immunosuppression until randomization at 12-24 months post-transplant. Tolerance was defined as complete immunosuppression withdrawal for at least one year with no rise in liver enzymes beyond twice the upper limit of normal. Blood samples were collected pre-transplant, pre-randomization before withdrawal, and post-randomization after either complete withdrawal or failed withdrawal. The study cohort included 8 liver transplant recipients, of whom 3 were classified as tolerant and 5 as non-tolerant.

Unstimulated PBMCs, after thawing, were stained for CD3, CD4 and CD8 and then FACS-sorted into CD3+CD4+ and CD3+CD8+ populations. Each of the 8 studied subjects was randomized to immunosuppression withdrawal. The Qiagen DNeasy Blood and Tissue Kit was used to isolate genomic DNA. The cysteine opens and the phenylalanine closes a CDR3 of 13 amino acids. Solely the CDR3 DNA is kept, with 39 bases framed from the first base. V loses 2 bases of germline sequence and J loses 7 bases, and the interval between the two ends is 12 bases. From a lookup of the germline V gene, CDR1 and CDR2 are KGHSH and LQKENI. Broad study findings and their caveats: Without allograft tissue specimens, donor-reactive T cells may have migrated into the graft rather than being deleted. Conclusions were preliminary, limited by small, heterogeneous patient numbers and non-standardized post-transplant time points. Low numbers of available donor cells limited the measurable donor-reactive repertoire in two subjects. When repertoire turnover was taken into account, detection of donor-reactive sequences was significantly reduced in 7 of 8 subjects for CD4 and in 8 of 8 subjects for CD8. In 5 of 8 subjects, circulating donor-reactive CD4 TCRbeta sequences decreased significantly after transplant, regardless of tolerance or HCV status. Donor-reactive sequences decreased more than third party-reactive sequences, which suggests partial antigen-specific deletion that was not related to withdrawal success.

On this clone: Its antigen has not been determined. No base quality values were provided; no much bigger clone lies one nucleotide off.

High-throughput TCRbeta CDR3 sequencing of frozen genomic DNA was performed by immunoSEQ, including PCR amplification, mapping, bias correction and internal controls. The original methods were these. Only productive rearrangements were retained, with each unique TCRbeta sequence defined by its CDR3 nucleotide sequence together with its V and J gene. Donor-reactive sequences required at least 5-fold expansion in CFSE-low cells versus unstimulated pre-transplant cells and at least 0.01% frequency. Minimum frequency thresholds were set for each subject on the basis of the unstimulated sample with the lowest template count, so that a detection power of at least 90% was ensured. Jensen-Shannon divergence between the top 1000 TCRbeta sequences post-transplant and pre-transplant was used to measure repertoire turnover. Two-sided Fisher's exact tests were used to test for changes in how often donor-reactive sequences were detected. Sourced from immuneACCESS, this table was stored by TCRdb with only in-frame sequences that have V and J called. A share of the clones is absent; for the studies checked, an unresolved V gene accounts for under half, and the remainder has no known explanation. The V and J calls and clone size come from that table; D and trimming were worked out from the DNA. The sample data list over 90,000 clones, and around 84% of these were observed just once. The leading ten clones occupy around 2.9% of the sample.

Sequencing was performed on CD4+ T cells from blood, taken approximately 50 months after liver transplant. Rearrangement joined TRBV18 to TRBJ2-7, with no confidently assigned D gene. The sequence was obtained from a human patient who received a liver transplant. Donor T cells from the graft may be present among the T cells after a transplant. CDR3 protein: CASSPNSAREQYF. The nucleotides are TGTGCCAGCTCACCAAATTCAGCTCGGGAGCAGTACTTC.